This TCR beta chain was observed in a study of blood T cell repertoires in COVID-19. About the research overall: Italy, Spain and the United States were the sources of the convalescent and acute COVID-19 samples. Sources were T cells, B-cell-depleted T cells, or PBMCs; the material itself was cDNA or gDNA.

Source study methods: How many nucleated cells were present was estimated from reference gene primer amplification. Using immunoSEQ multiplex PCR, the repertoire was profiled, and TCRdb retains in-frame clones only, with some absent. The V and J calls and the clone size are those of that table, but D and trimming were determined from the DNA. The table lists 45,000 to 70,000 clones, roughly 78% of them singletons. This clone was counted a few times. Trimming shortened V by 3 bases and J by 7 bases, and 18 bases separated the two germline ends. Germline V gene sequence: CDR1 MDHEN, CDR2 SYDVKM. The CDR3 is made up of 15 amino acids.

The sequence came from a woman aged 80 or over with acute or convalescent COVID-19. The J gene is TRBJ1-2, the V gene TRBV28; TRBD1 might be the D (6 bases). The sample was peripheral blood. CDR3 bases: TGTGCCAGCAGTTTCCCAGGGTCCACAGGGCCTGGCTACACCTTC. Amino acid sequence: CASSFPGSTGPGYTF.